One and the same sample provided the 30 T cell receptor beta chains below, sequenced in a study of shared T cell receptors in the human thymus. TCRdb's copy holds only in-frame clones and misses some; the assay was immunoSEQ multiplex PCR. The repertoire holds approximately 730,000 clones, with 80% to 90% as singletons. These data were also filed under a second study, of human thymus T cells.

The sample taken for sequencing was thymocytes. Receptors were obtained from a girl in the first two years of life with a congenital heart defect.

This chain links TRBV5-4 with TRBJ2-1; D is ambiguous. V lost 1 base, J lost 0 bases, and 11 bases lay in between. CDR1 SGHNT and CDR2 YYREEE come from the germline V gene (reference sequence). CDR3 length: 16 amino acids. CDR3 loop: CASSLSDCSSYNEQFF. The DNA of the CDR3 is TGTGCCAGCAGCTTGTCTGACTGTAGCTCCTACAATGAGCAGTTCTTC. Based on the CDR3 plus reference TRBV5-4 and TRBJ2-1, the full variable domain is ETGVTQSPTHLIKTRGQQVTLRCSSQSGHNTVSWYQQALGQGPQFIFQYYREEENGRGNFPPRFSGLQFPNYSSELNVNALELDDSALYLCASSLSDCSSYNEQFFGPGTRLTVL.

The gene calls are TRBV27 and TRBJ1-6; weak D call: TRBD1 (5 bases). V lost 8 bases and J 0 bases, leaving 23 bases between the germline ends. CDR1 is MNHEY and CDR2 is SMNVEV in the germline V gene (reference sequence). The CDR3 runs 19 residues. CDR3 coding DNA: TGTGCCAGCGGATCCGACAGATCCGGTAAAAGCTCCTATAATTCACCCCTCCACTTT. It specifies CASGSDRSGKSSYNSPLHF.

CDR3 nucleotide sequence: TGCGCCAGCAGCGGGACAGGGGGCCCCTCCTACGAGCAGTACTTC. This encodes CASSGTGGPSYEQYF. The rearrangement links TRBV5-1 to TRBJ2-7; 12 bases align to TRBD1. Germline V gives CDR1 SGHRS, CDR2 YFSETQ. This CDR3 contains 15 residues. The V gene end was trimmed by 4 bases and the J gene end by 0 bases; junction bases not matched to a gene: 2.

The genes are TRBV11-2 and TRBJ1-2; D perhaps matches TRBD1 (5 bases). V was cut by 4 bases and J by 2 bases, with 11 bases left in between. From germline, CDR1 is SGHAT and CDR2 FQNNGV. CDR3 size: 14 residues. CDR3 sequence: CASSSTGSNYGYTF. Here the CDR3 DNA reads TGTGCCAGCAGCTCAACAGGAAGCAACTATGGCTACACCTTC.

The J gene is TRBJ1-6, the V gene TRBV28; 7 bases match TRBD1. The CDR3 has 17 residues. V lost 8 bases and J lost 8; bases outside the gene matches: 18. Per the germline V gene, CDR1 is MDHEN and CDR2 is SYDVKM. The CDR3 region has the DNA TGTGCCAGCTCCCTAGGGGGGACAGTGTGGTGGGATTCACCCCTCCACTTT. Protein product: CASSLGGTVWWDSPLHF.

Points on this clone: Mismatch with germline at one junction end may stem from a read error. In nucleotides, the CDR3 is TGTGCCAGCAGTCCCGGGACTTCCTCATCCGGGGGAGCTGTTTTT. It is translated as CASSPGTSSSGGAVF. The chain links TRBV27 to TRBJ2-2; a possible D gene is TRBD2 (6 bases). This CDR3 region has 15 residues. The germline V gene has CDR1 MNHEY and CDR2 SMNVEV (reference sequence).

CDR3 protein: CASSQDDGVSIRSSYNEQFF. CDR3 DNA: TGCGCCAGCAGCCAAGATGACGGGGTGTCTATCCGGAGCTCCTACAATGAGCAGTTCTTC. The V call is TRBV4-3, the J call TRBJ2-1; D is perhaps TRBD2 (5 bases). The ends were cut back, 0 bases at V and 0 bases at J, with 21 bases in the middle. Germline assignment: CDR1 LGHNA and CDR2 YSLEER. The CDR3 extends over 20 amino acids.

The V and J genes are TRBV27 and TRBJ1-2; D may be TRBD1 (6 bases). V shed 0 bases and J shed 4 bases, with 15 bases lying between them. CDR1 MNHEY and CDR2 SMNVEV come from the germline V gene (reference sequence). CDR3 size: 16 residues. Here the CDR3 reads CASSLSAHRVGYGYTF. The CDR3 nucleotides are TGTGCCAGCAGTTTATCAGCCCACAGGGTGGGCTATGGCTACACCTTC.

The V and J genes are TRBV12-2 and TRBJ1-5; TRBD1 is the table's D call and was not checked against the DNA. TRBV12-2 represents a pseudogene. This CDR3 region has 16 residues. CDR3 amino acids: CASRLEASDSFQPQHF. CDR3 sequence (DNA): TGTGCAAGTCGCTTAGAGGCTTCGGACAGTTTTCAGCCCCAGCATTTT.

This clone was found once. The chain has TRBV10-3 and TRBJ1-3; TRBD1 is a possible D gene (5 bases). The CDR3 is 11 amino acids. Per the germline V gene, CDR1 is ENHRY and CDR2 is SYGVKD. Trimming removed 7 bases at V and 4 bases at J, with 5 bases between. CDR3 sequence: CAITGGNTIYF. CDR3 sequence (DNA): TGTGCCATCACAGGGGGAAACACCATATATTTT.

The chain carries TRBV5-6 and TRBJ1-5, with TRBD1 identical over 8 bases. Germline V gene data show CDR1 as SGHDT and CDR2 as YYEEEE. Trimming at V came to 0 bases and at J to 5 bases, leaving 4 bases not matched to a gene. CDR3 size: 15 residues. The CDR3 DNA reads TGTGCCAGCAGCTTGGGACAGGGGTTGGATCAGCCCCAGCATTTT. Protein: CASSLGQGLDQPQHF.

The chain recombines TRBV4-1 with TRBJ1-6; D possibly corresponds to TRBD1 (6 bases). The V end was cut by 0 bases, the J end by 9 bases, with 15 bases between. This CDR3 has 16 amino acids. CDR1 MGHRA and CDR2 YSYEKL come from the germline V gene. CDR3 loop: CASSQDGTGKGSPLHF. The CDR3 region has the DNA TGCGCCAGCAGCCAAGATGGAACAGGGAAGGGTTCACCCCTCCACTTT.

The table lists this clone with a few counts. The CDR3 here is CASSEGRISNQPQHF. CDR3 nucleotides: TGTGCCAGCAGTGAAGGCAGGATTAGCAATCAGCCCCAGCATTTT. The chain links TRBV2 to TRBJ1-5; D gene ambiguous. Trimming took off 1 base at V and 0 bases at J, with 7 bases between the two ends. Germline values: CDR1 SNHLY, CDR2 FYNNEI. The CDR3 spans 15 residues.

The J gene is TRBJ2-7, the V gene TRBV10-3; TRBD1 is a possible D gene (6 bases). This CDR3 contains 15 residues. V was clipped by 7 bases and J by 6 bases, with 22 bases between them. Germline V gene data show CDR1 as ENHRY and CDR2 as SYGVKD. CDR3 protein: CAITPDRGDLGEQYF. In nucleotides, the CDR3 is TGTGCCATCACTCCGGACAGAGGGGATTTAGGCGAGCAGTACTTC.

The V call is TRBV5-1, the J call TRBJ1-3; D is ambiguous. The CDR3 has 17 residues. Germline-derived CDR1 and CDR2 are SGHRS and YFSETQ. V was clipped by 1 base and J by 2 bases, with 16 bases between them. CDR3 DNA: TGCGCCAGCAGCTTGAGGGAGGAGGGAGCTACTGGAAACACCATATATTTT. This codes for CASSLREEGATGNTIYF.

The gene calls are TRBV5-4 and TRBJ2-7, with 9 bases fitting TRBD1. The length of the CDR3 is 16 residues. Germline trimming cut 4 bases from V and 4 bases from J; bases unmatched to any gene: 12. Germline assignment: CDR1 SGHNT and CDR2 YYREEE (reference sequence). The CDR3 sequence: CASSHWAGQGGYEQYF. The CDR3 coding sequence is TGTGCCAGCAGCCATTGGGCGGGACAGGGAGGTTACGAGCAGTACTTC. The whole variable domain, remainder taken from reference TRBV5-4 and TRBJ2-7, is ETGVTQSPTHLIKTRGQQVTLRCSSQSGHNTVSWYQQALGQGPQFIFQYYREEENGRGNFPPRFSGLQFPNYSSELNVNALELDDSALYLCASSHWAGQGGYEQYFGPGTRLTVT.

There are a few counts of this clone. The gene calls are TRBV30 and TRBJ1-2, with 11 positions matching TRBD1. V was pared by 0 bases and J by 5 bases, with 2 bases of the junction left unmatched. Germline values: CDR1 GTSNPN, CDR2 SVGIG (reference sequence). This CDR3 spans 14 amino acids. The CDR3 protein is CAWSVGQGAYGYTF. The CDR3 nucleotides read TGTGCCTGGAGTGTAGGACAGGGGGCTTATGGCTACACCTTC. Full variable domain (remainder filled in from reference TRBV30 and TRBJ1-2): SQTIHQWPATLVQPVGSPLSLECTVEGTSNPNLYWYRQAAGRGLQLLFYSVGIGQISSEVPQNLSASRPQDRQFILSSKKLLLSDSGFYLCAWSVGQGAYGYTFGSGTRLTVV.

This chain uses TRBV9 with TRBJ1-2, with a weak D call TRBD1 (5 bases). V gave up 0 bases and J gave up 5 bases, with 20 bases separating them. In germline, CDR1 is SGDLS, CDR2 YYNGEE. The CDR3 spans 17 residues. The CDR3 is CASSVVGRADGTYGYTF. The CDR3 DNA is TGTGCCAGCAGCGTAGTAGGCAGGGCGGACGGAACGTATGGCTACACCTTC.

This chain joins TRBV5-1 and TRBJ1-2; the match to TRBD1 covers 7 bases. This CDR3 is 18 amino acids long. CDR1 SGHRS and CDR2 YFSETQ come from the germline V gene. The junction had 19 bases not matched to a gene; V was cut back by 0 bases and J by 8 bases. The CDR3 sequence is CASSLEGLYRGPYQGYTF. DNA for the CDR3: TGCGCCAGCAGCTTGGAGGGCCTTTACAGGGGCCCCTATCAGGGCTACACCTTC.

This clone is a singleton in its sample. V usage is TRBV6-5 and J usage is TRBJ1-2; D call uncertain. Trimming removed 5 bases at V and 2 bases at J, with 12 bases between. This CDR3 has 14 residues. Germline V gene sequence: CDR1 MNHEY, CDR2 SVGAGI. The CDR3 spells CASSPVQTNYGYTF. The CDR3 DNA sequence: TGTGCCAGCAGTCCTGTGCAAACAAACTATGGCTACACCTTC.

On this clone itself: The junction shows a germline mismatch at one end, possibly a read error. The same CDR3 arises from other DNA sequences in this sample as well. CDR3 region: CASSPGRESSYNSPLHF. In DNA form, the CDR3 reads TGCGCCAGCAGCCCGGGACGGGAGAGCTCCTATAATTCCCCCCTCCACTTT. The chain couples TRBV5-1 to TRBJ1-6, with D perhaps matching TRBD1 (5 bases). CDR1 SGHRS and CDR2 YFSETQ come from the germline V gene. The CDR3 is 17 residues long. The full variable domain, its missing parts supplied by reference TRBV5-1 and TRBJ1-6, is KAGVTQTPRYLIKTRGQQVTLSCSPISGHRSVSWYQQTPGQGLQFLFEYFSETQRNKGNFPGRFSGRQFSNSRSEMNVSTLELGDSALYLCASSPGRESSYNSPLHFGNGTRLTVT.

This chain links TRBV7-6 with TRBJ2-7; D is possibly TRBD2 (7 bases). The CDR3 loop spans 14 amino acids. Per germline, CDR1 SGHVS and CDR2 FNYEAQ. The V end was cut by 2 bases, the J end by 5 bases, with 13 bases between. In DNA form, the CDR3 reads TGTGCCAGCAGCTTATTCGAGGGGGGGCACGAGCAGTACTTC. This codes for CASSLFEGGHEQYF. Full variable domain (missing parts from reference TRBV7-6 and TRBJ2-7): GAGVSQSPRYKVTKRGQDVALRCDPISGHVSLYWYRQALGQGPEFLTYFNYEAQQDKSGLPNDRFSAERPEGSISTLTIQRTEQRDSAMYRCASSLFEGGHEQYFGPGTRLTVT.

V and J are TRBV9 and TRBJ2-1; TRBD1 matches at 7 bases. J gave up 4 bases and V 0 bases, and 7 bases lay outside the gene matches. Germline CDR1 is SGDLS and CDR2 is YYNGEE. The CDR3 loop spans 16 amino acids. The CDR3 nucleotides read TGTGCCAGCAGCGTAGAGAGGACAGGCAAATACAATGAGCAGTTCTTC. Residues: CASSVERTGKYNEQFF. The full variable domain, its missing parts supplied by reference TRBV9 and TRBJ2-1, is DSGVTQTPKHLITATGQRVTLRCSPRSGDLSVYWYQQSLDQGLQFLIQYYNGEERAKGNILERFSAQQFPDLHSELNLSSLELGDSALYFCASSVERTGKYNEQFFGPGTRLTVL.

The V call is TRBV7-6, the J call TRBJ1-6; a possible D gene is TRBD1 (6 bases). Per the germline V gene, CDR1 is SGHVS and CDR2 is FNYEAQ. V lost 5 bases and J lost 5, with 13 bases in between. The CDR3 spans 15 residues. The CDR3 reads CASSVGTGNNSPLHF. DNA of the CDR3: TGTGCCAGCAGCGTAGGAACAGGGAATAATTCACCCCTCCACTTT. Looking up the rest from reference TRBV7-6 and TRBJ1-6 gives the full variable domain: GAGVSQSPRYKVTKRGQDVALRCDPISGHVSLYWYRQALGQGPEFLTYFNYEAQQDKSGLPNDRFSAERPEGSISTLTIQRTEQRDSAMYRCASSVGTGNNSPLHFGNGTRLTVT.

This clone was seen only once. The rearrangement joins TRBV7-6 to TRBJ2-1, with 12 bases that match TRBD2. V was clipped by 5 bases and J by 7 bases; unmatched bases: 15. This CDR3 is 18 amino acids long. CDR1 is SGHVS, CDR2 FNYEAQ, per germline. In DNA, the CDR3 is TGTGCCAGCAGCCCACGCTTACTAGCGGGGGGACCAGAAAATGAGCAGTTCTTC. Protein: CASSPRLLAGGPENEQFF. Together with reference TRBV7-6 and TRBJ2-1, the CDR3 gives the full variable domain: GAGVSQSPRYKVTKRGQDVALRCDPISGHVSLYWYRQALGQGPEFLTYFNYEAQQDKSGLPNDRFSAERPEGSISTLTIQRTEQRDSAMYRCASSPRLLAGGPENEQFFGPGTRLTVL.

The chain employs TRBV6-1 and TRBJ2-7; tentative D call: TRBD1 (5 bases). Germline V gene sequence: CDR1 MNHNS, CDR2 SASEGT. V was clipped by 2 bases and J by 2 bases, with 13 bases between them. The CDR3 length is 15 residues. The CDR3 region is CASSEYADTAYEQYF. CDR3 DNA sequence: TGTGCCAGCAGTGAATATGCGGACACCGCCTACGAGCAGTACTTC.

This rearrangement joins TRBV10-3 to TRBJ1-1; D is unresolved. Germline assignment: CDR1 ENHRY and CDR2 SYGVKD. Trimming pared 10 bases from V and 10 bases from J, leaving 22 bases between. CDR3 length: 13 amino acids. The CDR3 loop reads CATTKGGSNPAFF. CDR3 DNA: TGTGCCACCACTAAAGGAGGGTCTAACCCAGCTTTCTTT.

V gene TRBV19 combines with J gene TRBJ2-1; maybe TRBD2 (6 bases). V gave up 8 bases and J gave up 9 bases, with 20 bases separating them. In germline, CDR1 is LNHDA, CDR2 SQIVND (reference sequence). This CDR3 contains 14 residues. CDR3 nucleotide sequence: TGTGCCAGTTGCGTTGTCGGCCCGCGGGGTGAGCAGTTCTTC. Its translation: CASCVVGPRGEQFF.

The chain employs TRBV25-1 and TRBJ1-3, with D unclear. V gave up 5 bases and J gave up 3 bases, with 17 bases separating them. Germline V gene data show CDR1 as MGHDK and CDR2 as SYGVNS. CDR3 length: 16 residues. This CDR3 reads CASSSQASSYGNTIYF. For the CDR3, the DNA is TGTGCCAGCAGTTCCCAGGCGAGTTCATATGGAAACACCATATATTTT.

This chain links TRBV4-1 with TRBJ1-1, with D unresolved. Germline CDR1 MGHRA, CDR2 YSYEKL. The CDR3 length is 16 residues. V was clipped by 5 bases and J by 5 bases, with 21 bases between them. CDR3 amino acids: CASSSTSGSLGTEAFF. In DNA form, the CDR3 reads TGCGCCAGCAGCTCCACGTCGGGGAGTTTAGGAACTGAAGCTTTCTTT.